Each of the 32 T cell receptor beta chains below was sequenced from the same sample in a study of CD8 T cells in Susac syndrome. A quantity of about 0.5 to 1 ug RNA underwent reverse transcription using random hexamers. TCRdb called the immunoSEQ multiplex PCR reads again in MiXCR, with one record for every CDR3 protein. The data show 150,000 to 200,000 distinct CDR3 sequences, about 91% seen once. The sample consisted of CD4+ T cells from PBMCs. These receptor sequences come from a human donor with Susac syndrome.

V gene TRBV4-2 combines with J gene TRBJ1-6; D gene uncertain. The CDR3 runs to 16 residues. V was pared by 0 bases and J by 12 bases, with 18 bases between. Germline assignment: CDR1 LGHNA and CDR2 YNFKEQ. The CDR3 nucleotides are TGTGCCAGCAGCCAAGATATGGCCGATTCTTGGGAACCCCTCCACTTT. Protein: CASSQDMADSWEPLHF.

The chain recombines TRBV7-2 with TRBJ2-1; D uncertain. V gave up 0 bases and J gave up 6 bases, with 12 bases separating them. Germline assignment: CDR1 SGHTA and CDR2 FQGNSA. The CDR3 totals 15 residues. CDR3 sequence (DNA): TGTGCCAGCAGCTTAGCTGGGGTGGGTAGCAATGAGCAGTTCTTC. It translates to CASSLAGVGSNEQFF.

This clonotype was seen a handful of times. This rearrangement joins TRBV2 to TRBJ2-2; tentative D call: TRBD2 (5 bases). The length of the CDR3 is 12 residues. The germline V gene has CDR1 SNHLY and CDR2 FYNNEI. V dropped 8 bases and J dropped 6 bases, with 10 bases sitting between them. CDR3: CASCREAGELFF. The CDR3 nucleotides are TGTGCCAGCTGCCGGGAAGCCGGGGAGCTGTTTTTT.

The CDR3 protein is CASSPLQENTEAFF. Written as DNA, the CDR3 is TGTGCCAGCTCACCACTACAGGAGAACACTGAAGCTTTCTTT. The chain recombines TRBV18 with TRBJ1-1; TRBD1 is a possible D gene (5 bases). Trimming pared 1 base from V and 1 base from J, leaving 7 bases between. Germline-derived CDR1 and CDR2 are KGHSH and LQKENI. The CDR3 is made up of 14 amino acids.

The gene calls are TRBV4-2 and TRBJ2-5; TRBD2 agrees at 9 bases. V lost 4 bases, J lost 3 bases, and 3 bases stayed unmatched. This CDR3 spans 14 amino acids. Per the germline V gene, CDR1 is LGHNA and CDR2 is YNFKEQ. The CDR3 DNA is TGTGCCAGCAGCCCCTCTAGCGGGGAAGAGACCCAGTACTTC. Protein: CASSPSSGEETQYF.

The genes are TRBV7-2 and TRBJ2-3, with 10 bases identical to TRBD2. V shed 5 bases and J 4 bases; nucleotides not matched to a gene: 9. Germline loops: CDR1 SGHTA, CDR2 FQGNSA. The CDR3 spans 16 residues. This CDR3 reads CASSPGLATHPDTQYF. CDR3 nucleotides: TGTGCCAGCAGCCCGGGACTAGCGACCCACCCAGATACGCAGTATTTT.

The rearrangement links TRBV4-1 to TRBJ1-1; D gene unclear. The V end was cut by 0 bases, the J end by 0 bases, with 11 bases between. Germline V gene lookup returns CDR1 MGHRA and CDR2 YSYEKL. This CDR3 has 16 amino acids. CDR3 sequence reads: CASSQDPGGLNTEAFF. For the CDR3, the DNA is TGCGCCAGCAGCCAAGATCCGGGTGGGTTGAACACTGAAGCTTTCTTT.

The genes are TRBV19 and TRBJ1-5; D is undetermined. Germline loops: CDR1 LNHDA, CDR2 SQIVND (reference sequence). The CDR3 totals 12 residues. V was clipped by 5 bases and J by 8 bases, with 10 bases between them. CDR3 sequence (DNA): TGTGCCAGTAGTTTCCTAGGTGAGCCCCAGCATTTT. Translation: CASSFLGEPQHF.

The CDR3 coding sequence is TGCGCCAGCAGCCCTCAACCGGGACAGGTCTACGAGCAGTACTTC. Translated, it gives CASSPQPGQVYEQYF. The chain couples TRBV5-1 to TRBJ2-7; 8 nucleotides align to TRBD1. The germline CDR1 and CDR2 sequences are SGHRS and YFSETQ. CDR3 size: 15 residues. The V gene end was trimmed by 4 bases and the J gene end by 3 bases; junction bases not matched to a gene: 9.

The V gene is TRBV7-9, the J gene TRBJ2-2, with D possibly matching TRBD1 (5 bases). The V gene lost 5 bases and the J gene lost 1 base, with 11 bases spanning the gap. The germline V gene encodes CDR1 SEHNR and CDR2 FQNEAQ (reference sequence). The length of the CDR3 is 15 residues. This CDR3 reads CASSDTDKNTGELFF. CDR3 sequence (DNA): TGTGCCAGCAGCGACACGGACAAGAACACCGGGGAGCTGTTTTTT.

The J gene is TRBJ2-3, the V gene TRBV9, with D unresolved. The V and J ends lost 5 bases and 0 bases respectively, with 7 bases between them. The germline gives CDR1 SGDLS, CDR2 YYNGEE. This CDR3 spans 13 amino acids. CDR3 sequence: CASRPSSTDTQYF. In DNA form, the CDR3 reads TGTGCCAGCAGACCCTCTAGCACAGATACGCAGTATTTT.

The chain links TRBV3-1 to TRBJ2-7, with TRBD1 identical over 11 bases. The CDR3 loop spans 15 amino acids. Germline V lookup: CDR1 LGHDT, CDR2 YNNKEL (reference sequence). V dropped 2 bases and J dropped 4; count of bases not matched to a gene: 4. CDR3 in amino acids: CASSQRGDRGYEQYF. CDR3 DNA sequence: TGTGCCAGCAGCCAAAGGGGGGACAGGGGGTACGAGCAGTACTTC.

This clonotype was detected only once. The chain has TRBV10-3 and TRBJ1-1; D remains ambiguous. The V end lost 0 bases, the J end lost 0 bases, and 5 bases lay between the germline ends. Germline CDR1 ENHRY, CDR2 SYGVKD. The CDR3 has 14 residues. CDR3 residues: CAISESMVNTEAFF. CDR3 DNA: TGTGCCATCAGTGAGTCTATGGTGAACACTGAAGCTTTCTTT.

The chain carries TRBV10-3 and TRBJ2-7; 10 nucleotides match TRBD2. This CDR3 is 14 amino acids long. Per germline, CDR1 ENHRY and CDR2 SYGVKD. J gave up 5 bases and V 5 bases, and 6 bases lay outside the gene matches. CDR3 nucleotide sequence: TGTGCCATCAGTCGGGCTAGCGGGAGCGACGAGCAGTACTTC. This translates into CAISRASGSDEQYF.

J is TRBJ1-1 and V is TRBV5-4; unclear D gene. The germline gives CDR1 SGHNT, CDR2 YYREEE (reference sequence). This CDR3 region has 14 residues. The ends were cut back, 1 base at V and 1 base at J, with 8 bases in the middle. The CDR3 loop is CASSLSRGNTEAFF. The CDR3 DNA reads TGTGCCAGCAGCTTGTCGCGGGGGAACACTGAAGCTTTCTTT.

This clonotype was recorded a few times. This chain links TRBV5-4 with TRBJ2-5; D tentatively reads TRBD1 or TRBD2 (6 bases each). The CDR3 consists of 14 residues. Per germline, CDR1 SGHNT and CDR2 YYREEE (reference sequence). V lost 0 bases to trimming and J lost 4 bases, with 10 bases between them. CDR3: CASSLVGGGETQYF. CDR3 DNA sequence: TGTGCCAGCAGCTTGGTGGGGGGCGGAGAGACCCAGTACTTC.

The chain joins TRBV28 to TRBJ1-4; weak D call: TRBD1 (6 bases). The CDR3 is made up of 16 amino acids. With 5 bases removed from V and 2 bases from J, the gap between germline ends came to 15 bases. Germline V CDR1 and CDR2: MDHEN, SYDVKM. The CDR3: CASSPHLTGTNEKLFF. DNA of the CDR3: TGTGCCAGCAGTCCCCATCTGACAGGCACTAATGAAAAACTGTTTTTT.

The chain couples TRBV19 to TRBJ1-5; D unresolved. Trimming took 6 bases from V and 0 from J, leaving 6 bases between them. The V gene's germline CDR1 is LNHDA and CDR2 SQIVND (reference sequence). The CDR3 sequence is 13 residues long. The CDR3 sequence: CASRRYSNQPQHF. DNA of the CDR3: TGTGCCAGTAGACGGTATAGCAATCAGCCCCAGCATTTT. The complete variable domain, with remaining parts taken from reference TRBV19 and TRBJ1-5, reads DGGITQSPKYLFRKEGQNVTLSCEQNLNHDAMYWYRQDPGQGLRLIYYSQIVNDFQKGDIAEGYSVSREKKESFPLTVTSAQKNPTAFYLCASRRYSNQPQHFGDGTRLSIL.

The chain is built from TRBV5-6 and TRBJ2-3; 8 bases are a match to TRBD2. This CDR3 is built from 16 residues. Germline V CDR1 and CDR2: SGHDT, YYEEEE. V dropped 4 bases and J dropped 1; count of bases not matched to a gene: 8. The CDR3 is CASSVLSGVGTDTQYF. The CDR3 DNA reads as TGTGCCAGCAGCGTCCTTAGCGGGGTTGGCACAGATACGCAGTATTTT.

The chain joins TRBV5-4 to TRBJ2-3; weak D call: TRBD2 (5 bases). Deletions cut 6 bases from V and 3 bases from J, with 14 bases between. This CDR3 spans 14 amino acids. Germline V gene data show CDR1 as SGHNT and CDR2 as YYREEE (reference sequence). Here the CDR3 reads CASTLQGGTDTQYF. In DNA, the CDR3 is TGTGCCAGCACCCTCCAAGGAGGAACAGATACGCAGTATTTT.

The J gene is TRBJ1-5, the V gene TRBV4-1, with D possibly TRBD1 on 6 matching bases. Germline-derived CDR1 and CDR2 are MGHRA and YSYEKL. Trimming left V 4 bases short and J 1 base short, with 23 bases between. The CDR3 length is 19 residues. The chain's CDR3 is CASSPRKKTGPPSNQPQHF. The DNA for the CDR3 is TGCGCCAGCAGCCCCAGAAAAAAAACAGGGCCTCCGAGCAATCAGCCCCAGCATTTT.

V usage is TRBV5-1 and J usage is TRBJ1-1; maybe TRBD1 (6 bases). Germline V gives CDR1 SGHRS, CDR2 YFSETQ. V lost 3 bases and J lost 4, with 16 bases in between. The CDR3 covers 15 residues. The CDR3 region has the DNA TGCGCCAGCAGCTGGGAGACAGGCGGGGTCACTGAAGCTTTCTTT. Protein sequence: CASSWETGGVTEAFF. Using reference TRBV5-1 and TRBJ1-1 for the parts outside the CDR3, the full variable domain is KAGVTQTPRYLIKTRGQQVTLSCSPISGHRSVSWYQQTPGQGLQFLFEYFSETQRNKGNFPGRFSGRQFSNSRSEMNVSTLELGDSALYLCASSWETGGVTEAFFGQGTRLTVV.

This chain joins TRBV14 and TRBJ1-2; D remains ambiguous. CDR1 SGHDN and CDR2 FVKESK come from the germline V gene. V was shortened by 4 bases and J by 2 bases, with 14 bases between the two germline ends. CDR3 length equals 15 residues. The CDR3 DNA reads as TGTGCCAGCAGCCCAAACCCTTCACAGAACTATGGCTACACCTTC. Its protein product is CASSPNPSQNYGYTF.

The chain carries TRBV18 and TRBJ2-5; D gene unclear. This CDR3 has 15 amino acids. Germline assignment: CDR1 KGHSH and CDR2 LQKENI. Trimming pared 0 bases from V and 1 base from J, leaving 9 bases between. The CDR3 DNA sequence: TGTGCCAGCTCACCACCCAATCTCTCCCAAGAGACCCAGTACTTC. Residues: CASSPPNLSQETQYF.

CDR3 sequence: CASGITGALYNSPLHF. The CDR3 coding sequence is TGTGCCAGCGGGATAACAGGGGCTCTTTATAATTCACCCCTCCACTTT. This sequence joins TRBV6-1 and TRBJ1-6; TRBD1 agrees at 7 bases. Germline-derived CDR1 and CDR2 are MNHNS and SASEGT. V shed 8 bases and J 4 bases; nucleotides not matched to a gene: 11. This CDR3 is built from 16 residues.

V gene TRBV20-1 combines with J gene TRBJ2-2, with no clear D. This CDR3 contains 14 residues. Germline lookup yields CDR1 DFQATT and CDR2 SNEGSKA (reference sequence). Trimming shortened V by 0 bases and J by 4 bases, and 9 bases separated the two germline ends. In nucleotides, the CDR3 is TGCAGTGCTAGAGATGGTTCGTCCACCGGGGAGCTGTTTTTT. Encoded protein: CSARDGSSTGELFF.

The chain employs TRBV6-1 and TRBJ1-5, with a tentative D call TRBD1 (6 bases). This CDR3 is 15 amino acids long. Germline V CDR1 and CDR2: MNHNS, SASEGT. V was shortened by 0 bases and J by 6 bases, with 12 bases between the two germline ends. The DNA for the CDR3 is TGTGCCAGCAGTGAAGCACAGGCAGGGGTTCAGCCCCAGCATTTT. It encodes CASSEAQAGVQPQHF.

This clonotype is a singleton in its sample. The gene calls are TRBV20-1 and TRBJ2-7, with D tentatively TRBD1 (6 bases). The V gene lost 5 bases and the J gene lost 3 bases, with 17 bases spanning the gap. CDR1 and CDR2 from the germline V gene are DFQATT and SNEGSKA (reference sequence). This CDR3 is 14 amino acids long. The CDR3 DNA sequence: TGCAGTGCTTCCGCCCTTAGGGGGAGCTACGAGCAGTACTTC. Protein: CSASALRGSYEQYF.

This chain links TRBV30 with TRBJ2-1, with 8 bases matching TRBD2. CDR1 and CDR2 (germline): GTSNPN, SVGIG (reference sequence). CDR3 size: 14 residues. The junction had 6 bases not matched to a gene; V was cut back by 2 bases and J by 6 bases. The chain's CDR3 is CAWSKGLERNEQFF. DNA for the CDR3: TGTGCCTGGAGTAAGGGACTAGAGCGCAATGAGCAGTTCTTC.

Regarding this clonotype: The junction does not match germline at one end; this may be a read error. The chain links TRBV7-7 to TRBJ2-2; 8 nucleotides match TRBD2. The CDR3 consists of 14 residues. Germline V gene sequence: CDR1 SSHAT, CDR2 FNYEAQ (reference sequence). In DNA, the CDR3 is TGTGCTAGCAGCACTAGACTAGCGTCCGGGGAGCTGTTTTTT. Encoded protein: CASSTRLASGELFF.

V usage is TRBV30 and J usage is TRBJ2-7; 7 bases fit TRBD1. Germline assignment: CDR1 GTSNPN and CDR2 SVGIG (reference sequence). The trim removed 2 bases at V and 3 bases at J, leaving 7 bases unmatched. The CDR3 extends over 14 amino acids. The CDR3 here is CAWSPRDSIYEQYF. The CDR3, as DNA: TGTGCCTGGAGTCCCCGGGACAGCATCTACGAGCAGTACTTC.

The rearrangement joins TRBV29-1 to TRBJ1-3; the match to TRBD1 covers 9 bases. CDR3 length: 16 amino acids. Germline CDR1 and CDR2: SQVTM and ANQGSEA. The CDR3 DNA reads TGCAGAGATTCAGGGACACAGGGGGCCTCTGGAAACACCATATATTTT. As protein: CRDSGTQGASGNTIYF.